This T cell receptor (beta chain) was profiled in a study of identical twins. TCRdb independently ran MiXCR on the 5' RACE reads; one entry per CDR3 protein. Of a few hundred thousand distinct CDR3 sequences listed, around 9.7% were seen once; the top ten hold 8% to 9.5%. Whole-study results and caveats: The models systematically underestimated how much out-of-frame TCR alpha was shared in monozygotic twins.

This clonotype was observed at least ten times. Its antigen is undetermined. Trimming pared 3 bases from V and 6 bases from J, leaving 20 bases between. The CDR3 is 17 residues long. Sequencing was performed on naive T cells sorted from blood. This TCR derives from a woman aged 45-65 years in good health. The chain has TRBV12-3 or TRBV12-4 and TRBJ2-2; tentative D call: TRBD1 (6 bases). The CDR3: CASSFQGTNVGPGELFF. The CDR3 DNA reads as TGTGCCAGCAGTTTTCAAGGGACAAACGTTGGTCCCGGGGAGCTGTTTTTT.